The 17 T cell receptor beta chains listed next were all sequenced from one sample in a study of blood T cells in healthy people across ages. Through a sample-barcoded 5' primer and a J-beta primer mix, a second PCR was run for 7 to 11 cycles. A single record per CDR3 protein comes from TCRdb applying MiXCR to the 5' RACE reads. This repertoire shows roughly 650,000 distinct CDR3 sequences, about 34% found once; its top ten account for approximately 15%. The sequenced sample was blood. Receptor source: an elderly woman in good health.

The rearrangement uses TRBV7-9 and TRBJ2-3; D is uncertain. The CDR3 runs to 12 residues. CDR1 SEHNR and CDR2 FQNEAQ come from the germline V gene (reference sequence). Trimming pared 5 bases from V and 5 bases from J, leaving 8 bases between. This chain's CDR3 is CASSETIDTQYF. For the CDR3, the DNA is TGTGCCAGCAGCGAAACGATAGATACGCAGTATTTT.

This chain links TRBV29-1 with TRBJ2-1; 7 bases match TRBD2. Trimming at V came to 3 bases and at J to 7 bases, leaving 15 bases not matched to a gene. Germline V lookup: CDR1 SQVTM, CDR2 ANQGSEA. This CDR3 is 16 amino acids long. CDR3: CSVDYLAGVPGNEQFF. DNA for the CDR3: TGCAGCGTTGACTATCTGGCGGGAGTCCCGGGAAATGAGCAGTTCTTC.

This clonotype was seen at least ten times. The chain joins TRBV6-2 or TRBV6-3 to TRBJ2-7, with unresolved D. CDR1 MNHEY and CDR2 SVGEGT come from the germline V gene. Trimming cost V 8 bases and J 1 base, with 3 bases left between them. CDR3 length: 10 residues. CDR3 region: CASGSYEQYF. Written as DNA, the CDR3 is TGTGCCAGCGGATCCTACGAGCAGTACTTC.

This clonotype has a handful of counts. A much larger clone differs by one base, so this may be a read error. The chain combines TRBV20-1 with TRBJ2-5; 7 bases map to TRBD2. The J segment lost 11 bases and the V segment lost 5 bases, leaving 20 bases of the junction unmatched. Germline V CDR1 and CDR2: DFQATT, SNEGSKA (reference sequence). The length of the CDR3 is 15 residues. As DNA, the CDR3 is TGCAGTGCTGGGGCGGGGCGGGGGTACCACAATGAGCAGTACTTC. It yields the protein CSAGAGRGYHNEQYF.

The chain has TRBV5-1 and TRBJ1-5; D is unclear. Per germline, CDR1 SGHRS and CDR2 YFSETQ. V lost 0 bases to trimming and J lost 1 base, with 8 bases between them. The CDR3 contains 15 residues. The CDR3 nucleotides read TGCGCCAGCAGCTTGGATCCGGGAAGCAATCAGCCCCAGCATTTT. Translating it yields CASSLDPGSNQPQHF.

This clonotype was seen only a few times. The V call is TRBV20-1, the J call TRBJ1-1; TRBD1 matches 7 bases. CDR3 length: 13 amino acids. The junction had 6 bases not matched to a gene; V was cut back by 3 bases and J by 5 bases. CDR1 DFQATT and CDR2 SNEGSKA come from the germline V gene (reference sequence). The CDR3, as DNA: TGCAGTGCTAGTGAGGGGGCGCGGACTGAAGCTTTCTTT. Translated: CSASEGARTEAFF.

This chain joins TRBV20-1 and TRBJ1-2, with TRBD1 as a possible D gene (6 bases). Germline V lookup: CDR1 DFQATT, CDR2 SNEGSKA (reference sequence). The CDR3 contains 12 residues. Between the trimmed V and J ends, which lost 7 bases and 7 bases, there was a span of 16 bases. The CDR3 DNA reads TGCAGTGACGACGGGGGGGCTCCTGGCTACACCTTC. It codes for CSDDGGAPGYTF.

This clonotype has only a few counts. This chain uses TRBV30 with TRBJ1-1; D is uncertain. V lost 7 bases and J lost 4, with 10 bases in between. The germline V gene has CDR1 GTSNPN and CDR2 SVGIG (reference sequence). The CDR3 is 11 residues long. CDR3 bases: TGTGCCTTGCAGTTAGTCACTGAAGCTTTCTTT. It is translated as CALQLVTEAFF.

This clonotype was observed many times. CDR3 sequence: CASSTGTHEQYF. CDR3 nucleotide sequence: TGTGCCAGCTCAACCGGGACCCACGAGCAGTACTTC. The chain recombines TRBV18 with TRBJ2-7; D could derive from TRBD1 or TRBD2 (5 bases each). There are 12 residues in the CDR3. Trimming pared 5 bases from V and 5 bases from J, leaving 10 bases between. Germline loops: CDR1 KGHSH, CDR2 LQKENI.

This clonotype showed up just a few times. V gene TRBV5-5 combines with J gene TRBJ2-3; D may be TRBD1 or TRBD2 (5 bases each). V lost 0 bases and J 1 base, leaving 12 bases between the germline ends. Per the germline V gene, CDR1 is SGHKS and CDR2 is YYEKEE (reference sequence). CDR3 length: 16 residues. CDR3 protein: CASSLGSGAGTDTQYF. CDR3 DNA: TGTGCCAGCAGCTTGGGATCCGGGGCCGGCACAGATACGCAGTATTTT.

This clonotype came up many times. This sequence joins TRBV5-1 and TRBJ1-2; D perhaps matches TRBD1 (6 bases). This CDR3 spans 15 amino acids. Germline V gene data show CDR1 as SGHRS and CDR2 as YFSETQ. Trimming pared 1 base from V and 3 bases from J, leaving 13 bases between. The CDR3 sequence: CASSLRSGEDYGYTF. Here the CDR3 DNA reads TGCGCCAGCAGCTTGCGGTCAGGGGAGGACTATGGCTACACCTTC. The full variable domain, with the rest looked up from reference TRBV5-1 and TRBJ1-2, is KAGVTQTPRYLIKTRGQQVTLSCSPISGHRSVSWYQQTPGQGLQFLFEYFSETQRNKGNFPGRFSGRQFSNSRSEMNVSTLELGDSALYLCASSLRSGEDYGYTFGSGTRLTVV.

This chain connects TRBV5-1 to TRBJ1-1; TRBD1 matches at 7 bases. Looked up from germline, CDR1 is SGHRS and CDR2 is YFSETQ. Trimming removed 4 bases from V and 0 bases from J; junction bases left unmatched: 3. The length of the CDR3 is 14 residues. CDR3 loop: CASSAQGLNTEAFF. CDR3 nucleotide sequence: TGCGCCAGCAGCGCACAGGGGCTGAACACTGAAGCTTTCTTT.

This chain uses TRBV11-2 with TRBJ2-1; the D gene is possibly TRBD1 (6 bases). The CDR3 spans 16 residues. V was clipped by 5 bases and J by 9 bases, with 23 bases between them. Per germline, CDR1 SGHAT and CDR2 FQNNGV. The CDR3 coding sequence is TGTGCCAGCAGCCCCCCGTCAGGGGCGTCGCCGGGTGAGCAGTTCTTC. Translation: CASSPPSGASPGEQFF.

This clonotype was seen repeatedly, ten times or more. V usage is TRBV5-1 and J usage is TRBJ2-3; TRBD2 agrees at 10 bases. V trimming: 4 bases; J trimming: 1 base; junction bases outside the gene matches: 9. The CDR3 is 17 amino acids. CDR1 is SGHRS, CDR2 YFSETQ, per germline. The CDR3 loop reads CASSPDPTSGGTDTQYF. The CDR3 nucleotides are TGCGCCAGCAGCCCAGACCCCACTAGCGGGGGCACAGATACGCAGTATTTT.

V usage is TRBV4-2 and J usage is TRBJ2-5, with a possible D match to TRBD1 (5 bases). TRBJ2-7 matches the DNA end more closely, so the J call is doubtful. The length of the CDR3 is 14 residues. Germline loops: CDR1 LGHNA, CDR2 YNFKEQ. The CDR3 spells CASSQRKGAYEQYF. CDR3 bases: TGTGCCAGCAGCCAACGGAAAGGGGCGTACGAGCAGTACTTC.

This clonotype was detected ten times or more. V and J are TRBV7-2 and TRBJ2-3; D uncertain. The CDR3 sequence is 14 residues long. V was pared by 2 bases and J by 4 bases, with 10 bases between. Germline V gene lookup returns CDR1 SGHTA and CDR2 FQGNSA. Written as DNA, the CDR3 is TGTGCCAGCAGCTTATATTTGACCGCAGATACGCAGTATTTT. Residues: CASSLYLTADTQYF.

This clonotype was seen ten or more times. The chain is built from TRBV11-2 and TRBJ2-1; possibly TRBD2 for D (5 bases). Germline CDR1 reads SGHAT; CDR2 reads FQNNGV. The V end lost 7 bases, the J end lost 9 bases, and 16 bases lay between the germline ends. This CDR3 comprises 13 residues. CDR3 bases: TGTGCCAGCACCGAGCGGACTTGGCGTGAGCAGTTCTTC. It codes for CASTERTWREQFF.